One sample yielded the 22 T cell receptor beta chains listed below, sequenced in a study of blood T cell repertoires in COVID-19 (dated by TCRdb to 2018 to 2020). The protocol used for the library was the immunoSEQ multiplex PCR assay. TCRdb provides this immuneACCESS table in a form limited to in-frame rearrangements. Some clones are lacking; in checked studies, under half of them reflect an unresolved V gene, and why the rest are absent is not known. This sample lists about 200,000 clones; about 90% were detected once. About 1.9% of the sample comes from the top ten. Sequencing was performed on peripheral blood. The source of these receptors is a middle-aged man with active or convalescent COVID-19.

This chain connects TRBV4-1 to TRBJ2-7, with a weak D call TRBD2 (6 bases). Germline V gives CDR1 MGHRA, CDR2 YSYEKL. V was clipped by 4 bases and J by 1 base, with 11 bases between them. CDR3 length equals 14 residues. CDR3 DNA sequence: TGCGCCAGCAGCCCAGTAGCGGATTCCTACGAGCAGTACTTC. Its protein product is CASSPVADSYEQYF.

The chain links TRBV13 to TRBJ2-3; TRBD2 is a possible D gene (6 bases). CDR1 is PRHDT and CDR2 is FYEKMQ in the germline V gene (reference sequence). This CDR3 is 15 amino acids long. V was pared by 1 base and J by 4 bases, with 12 bases between. The CDR3 region has the DNA TGTGCCAGCAGCTTAGAGGTTAGCGGCCCAGATACGCAGTATTTT. Its translation: CASSLEVSGPDTQYF.

The chain carries TRBV28 and TRBJ2-1; 10 nucleotides match TRBD2. Trimming took 3 bases from V and 12 from J; bases not matched to a gene: 11. The CDR3 is 15 amino acids. The germline V gene encodes CDR1 MDHEN and CDR2 SYDVKM. CDR3 region: CASSFLAGADGWQFF. In DNA, the CDR3 is TGTGCCAGCAGTTTCCTAGCGGGGGCCGACGGGTGGCAGTTCTTC.

The chain recombines TRBV5-1 with TRBJ2-2; D is possibly TRBD2 (5 bases). There are 18 residues in the CDR3. The V gene lost 4 bases and the J gene lost 3 bases, with 22 bases spanning the gap. The V gene's germline CDR1 is SGHRS and CDR2 YFSETQ. CDR3 bases: TGCGCCAGCAGCCTAGAACCACCTTCCGGGATGTACACCGGGGAGCTGTTTTTT. It yields the protein CASSLEPPSGMYTGELFF.

CDR3 nucleotide sequence: TGTGCCAGCAGCGACGGACAGGCAGGCAATGAGCAGTTCTTC. Translating gives CASSDGQAGNEQFF. This chain links TRBV9 with TRBJ2-1; TRBD1 matches 7 bases. The CDR3 has 14 amino acids. Germline CDR1 SGDLS, CDR2 YYNGEE. After removal of 3 bases from V and 6 bases from J, the junction contained 6 bases not matched to a gene.

The chain carries TRBV5-4 and TRBJ1-5; no reliable D call. The CDR3 runs to 13 residues. Between the trimmed V and J ends, which lost 0 bases and 7 bases, there was a span of 8 bases. Germline CDR1 and CDR2: SGHNT and YYREEE (reference sequence). The CDR3 loop is CASSLGAGQPQHF. CDR3 in DNA: TGTGCCAGCAGCTTGGGGGCAGGACAGCCCCAGCATTTT.

V gene TRBV10-3 combines with J gene TRBJ1-4; D might be TRBD1 (5 bases). The CDR3 length is 13 residues. The V end lost 6 bases, the J end lost 6 bases, and 11 bases lay between the germline ends. CDR1 and CDR2 from the germline V gene are ENHRY and SYGVKD. In DNA, the CDR3 is TGTGCCATCAGAGGAGGAGGGGATGAAAAACTGTTTTTT. It specifies CAIRGGGDEKLFF.

The chain recombines TRBV27 with TRBJ2-1, with TRBD2 matching 8 bases. The germline V gene encodes CDR1 MNHEY and CDR2 SMNVEV (reference sequence). V trimming: 5 bases; J trimming: 2 bases; junction bases outside the gene matches: 8. The CDR3 runs 16 residues. As DNA, the CDR3 is TGTGCCAGCAGTCCCCAAGGACTAGCCCCCTACAATGAGCAGTTCTTC. This translates into CASSPQGLAPYNEQFF.

The CDR3 nucleotides are TGTGCCAGCAGTTACTCTCCAGGGGTCCGGCAGCCCCAGCATTTT. This codes for CASSYSPGVRQPQHF. The chain uses TRBV6-2 or TRBV6-3 and TRBJ1-5; weak D call: TRBD1 (6 bases). The CDR3 extends over 15 amino acids. In germline, CDR1 is MNHEY, CDR2 SVGEGT. Trimming left V 0 bases short and J 7 bases short, with 13 bases between.

The chain has TRBV23-1 and TRBJ2-5; 8 bases agree with TRBD2. TRBV23-1 is an ORF, and what it does is uncertain. This CDR3 has 17 amino acids. V trimming: 0 bases; J trimming: 4 bases; junction bases outside the gene matches: 10. The CDR3: CASSQSKRTSPLETQYF. CDR3 nucleotides: TGCGCCAGCAGTCAATCGAAGAGGACTAGCCCTTTAGAGACCCAGTACTTC.

The rearrangement links TRBV19 to TRBJ2-1; D possibly corresponds to TRBD1 (6 bases). The ends were cut back, 3 bases at V and 2 bases at J, with 14 bases in the middle. The length of the CDR3 is 16 residues. The germline V gene has CDR1 LNHDA and CDR2 SQIVND (reference sequence). Here the CDR3 DNA reads TGTGCCAGTAGTATTGGAGCGGACAGCACCTACAATGAGCAGTTCTTC. Protein sequence: CASSIGADSTYNEQFF.

The rearrangement uses TRBV11-2 and TRBJ2-6; 14 nucleotides align to TRBD2. The V and J ends lost 6 bases and 1 base, in that order; junction bases with no gene match: 5. CDR3 size: 18 residues. The germline V gene encodes CDR1 SGHAT and CDR2 FQNNGV. This chain's CDR3 is CASSSGTSGRSGANVLTF. The CDR3 DNA is TGTGCCAGCAGTTCCGGGACTAGCGGGAGATCTGGGGCCAACGTCCTGACTTTC.

The rearrangement uses TRBV28 and TRBJ1-2; 7 positions agree with TRBD1. The CDR3 has 15 residues. Germline-derived CDR1 and CDR2 are MDHEN and SYDVKM. With V trimmed by 6 bases and J by 7 bases, 14 bases remained unmatched. CDR3 nucleotides: TGTGCCAGCAGCCTCGATCCGACAGGGTCAATTGGCTACACCTTC. This sequence encodes CASSLDPTGSIGYTF.

The V call is TRBV6-4, the J call TRBJ2-3; a possible D gene is TRBD1 (6 bases). This CDR3 is 16 amino acids long. Germline-derived CDR1 and CDR2 are MRHNA and SNTAGT. Deletions cut 6 bases from V and 5 bases from J, with 21 bases between. The CDR3, as DNA: TGTGCCAGCAGCCACGGAAACAGGGCCCCGCGAGATACGCAGTATTTT. Its protein is CASSHGNRAPRDTQYF.

J is TRBJ2-7 and V is TRBV5-4, with 9 bases fitting TRBD2. The CDR3 extends over 18 amino acids. Germline CDR1 SGHNT, CDR2 YYREEE (reference sequence). After removal of 0 bases from V and 5 bases from J, the junction contained 15 bases not matched to a gene. CDR3 sequence (DNA): TGTGCCAGCAGCTTGGGTCTAGCGGGATCCGGCCCGGGGGACGAGCAGTACTTC. This translates into CASSLGLAGSGPGDEQYF.

The genes are TRBV23-1 and TRBJ1-5, with D possibly matching TRBD1 (6 bases). TRBV23-1 qualifies as an ORF whose function is uncertain. V lost 6 bases and J 2 bases, leaving 14 bases between the germline ends. This CDR3 region has 15 residues. The CDR3: CASSLQGVGNQPQHF. The CDR3 DNA follows: TGCGCCAGCAGCCTACAGGGCGTCGGCAATCAGCCCCAGCATTTT.

The table lists this clone with a count of one. V usage is TRBV7-2 and J usage is TRBJ1-5, with TRBD1 matching 9 bases. The V segment lost 1 base and the J segment 5 bases; nucleotides outside the gene matches: 3. CDR3 length: 15 amino acids. In germline, CDR1 is SGHTA, CDR2 FQGNSA. DNA for the CDR3: TGTGCCAGCAGCTTAGTAGGGACAGGGTATCAGCCCCAGCATTTT. As protein: CASSLVGTGYQPQHF.

The gene calls are TRBV5-1 and TRBJ1-1, with TRBD1 as a possible D gene (5 bases). This CDR3 is 15 amino acids long. Germline CDR1 SGHRS, CDR2 YFSETQ. V gave up 3 bases and J gave up 7 bases, with 19 bases separating them. CDR3 DNA: TGCGCCAGCAGCTCCCCTCAGGGCGGCAGGAATGAAGCTTTCTTT. Translated: CASSSPQGGRNEAFF.

The chain uses TRBV12-3 or TRBV12-4 and TRBJ1-5, with 8 nucleotides matching TRBD1. V was pared by 7 bases and J by 6 bases, with 5 bases of the junction left unmatched. The CDR3 spans 13 residues. The CDR3, as DNA: TGTGCCAGCACTTTCGACAGGGGTCAGCCCCAGCATTTT. As protein: CASTFDRGQPQHF.

The chain links TRBV15 to TRBJ1-5; 9 bases match TRBD1. The CDR3 extends over 16 amino acids. The J segment lost 2 bases and the V segment lost 5 bases, leaving 7 bases of the junction unmatched. Germline V gives CDR1 LNHNV, CDR2 YYDKDF (reference sequence). The CDR3 nucleotides are TGTGCCACCAGCTTGGGGGACAGGGCTGGCAATCAGCCCCAGCATTTT. Its translation is CATSLGDRAGNQPQHF. Together with reference TRBV15 and TRBJ1-5, the CDR3 gives the full variable domain: DAMVIQNPRYQVTQFGKPVTLSCSQTLNHNVMYWYQQKSSQAPKLLFHYYDKDFNNEADTPDNFQSRRPNTSFCFLDIRSPGLGDTAMYLCATSLGDRAGNQPQHFGDGTRLSIL.

The chain links TRBV4-1 to TRBJ2-7, with 9 bases fitting TRBD1. The CDR3 loop spans 15 amino acids. Per the germline V gene, CDR1 is MGHRA and CDR2 is YSYEKL. Trimming took 4 bases from V and 4 from J; bases not matched to a gene: 8. The CDR3 region has the DNA TGCGCCAGCAGCCTCTTAACAGGGGGCGAATACGAGCAGTACTTC. It codes for CASSLLTGGEYEQYF.

The chain recombines TRBV7-6 with TRBJ2-1, with 7 bases lining up with TRBD1. The germline gives CDR1 SGHVS, CDR2 FNYEAQ. The CDR3 runs to 14 residues. Unmatched junction bases numbered 1, after V lost 4 bases and J lost 1 base. As DNA, the CDR3 is TGTGCCAGCAGCTGGACAGGTTCCTACAATGAGCAGTTCTTC. This codes for CASSWTGSYNEQFF.